These 3 T cell receptor beta chains were all obtained from the same sample, sequenced in a study of T cells expressing NK-cell markers (dated by TCRdb to the early 2020s). Library generation was performed with 5' RACE. The sequencer was an Illumina HiSeq 2000. The reads underwent TCRdb reprocessing, giving one record for each CDR3 protein sequence and no DNA. The sample's table lists a count of 300,000 to 450,000 distinct CDR3 sequences. The ten biggest clones cover over 4% of the sample. Sequenced: blood T cells: a sorted CD56 or NKG2C T cell subset, CD4+ or CD8+ T cells, or bulk PBMC T cells (not recorded which). The receptors originated from a man between 18 and 69 years old in good health.

V usage is TRBV18 and J usage is TRBJ2-5; TCRdb proposes TRBD2, but this gene call is untestable without DNA. CDR3 size: 14 residues. The germline CDR1 and CDR2 sequences are KGHSH and LQKENI. The CDR3 reads CASSPPDLVKTQYF.

The CDR3 reads CASSPRGVLSTDTQYF. V is TRBV7-9 and J is TRBJ2-3. Germline loops: CDR1 SEHNR, CDR2 FQNEAQ (reference sequence). There are 16 residues in the CDR3.

The CDR3 here is CASSPKLRNTGELFF. V gene TRBV19 combines with J gene TRBJ2-2. The CDR3 spans 15 residues. CDR1 is LNHDA, CDR2 SQIVND, per germline (reference sequence).